This T cell receptor (beta chain) derives from a study of shared clonotypes between healthy human individuals. Study conclusions and caveats: Owing to a small donor count, the genetic and exposure-history diversity represented was limited.

Samples underwent the assay at deep level. In replicate PCRs of sorted subsets, around 0.2 ug DNA, some 28,000 T cell genomes, was used. The protocol was immunoSEQ multiplex PCR, while the TCRdb copy is restricted to in-frame clones and leaves out a portion. The table lists some 790,000 clones, over 60% of them singletons. A CD45RA-negative memory subset and a CD45RA+ naive subset were separated from the CD4+ cells. The CDR3 loop spans 15 amino acids. The ends lost 6 bases at V and 5 bases at J; junction bases unmatched: 10. Germline-derived CDR1 and CDR2 are MDHEN and SYDVKM. Of note for this clone: What it binds is unknown.

The specimen was memory CD4+ T cells sorted from blood. The subset is: CD45RA-negative fraction. This clonotype was sampled from a woman aged 30 to 39 in good health. V and J are TRBV28 and TRBJ2-1, with TRBD1 matching 7 bases. The CDR3 DNA reads as TGTGCCAGCAGCGACAGGGTGAAGAGAAACAATGAGCAGTTCTTC. As protein: CASSDRVKRNNEQFF.